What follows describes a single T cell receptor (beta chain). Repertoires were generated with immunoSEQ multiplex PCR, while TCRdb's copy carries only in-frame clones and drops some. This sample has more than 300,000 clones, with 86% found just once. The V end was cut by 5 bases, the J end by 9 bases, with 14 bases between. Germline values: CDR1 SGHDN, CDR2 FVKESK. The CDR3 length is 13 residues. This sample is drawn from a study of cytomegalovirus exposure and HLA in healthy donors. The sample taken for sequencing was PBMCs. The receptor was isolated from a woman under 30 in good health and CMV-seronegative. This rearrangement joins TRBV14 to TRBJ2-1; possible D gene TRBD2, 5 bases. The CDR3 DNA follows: TGTGCCAGCAGCTTCAATAGCGTGACTGAGCAGTTCTTC. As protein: CASSFNSVTEQFF.